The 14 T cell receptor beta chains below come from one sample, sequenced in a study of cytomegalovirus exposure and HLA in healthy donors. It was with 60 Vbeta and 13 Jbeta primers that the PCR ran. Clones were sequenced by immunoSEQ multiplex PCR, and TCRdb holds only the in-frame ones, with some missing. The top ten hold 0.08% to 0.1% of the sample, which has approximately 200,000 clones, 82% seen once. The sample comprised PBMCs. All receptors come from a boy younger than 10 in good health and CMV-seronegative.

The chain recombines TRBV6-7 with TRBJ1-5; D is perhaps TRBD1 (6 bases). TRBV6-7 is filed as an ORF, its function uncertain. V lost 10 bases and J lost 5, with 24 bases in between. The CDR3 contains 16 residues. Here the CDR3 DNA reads TGTGCCACCTTACGGGGGGGCCCAAGGATACATCAGCCCCAGCATTTT. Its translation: CATLRGGPRIHQPQHF.

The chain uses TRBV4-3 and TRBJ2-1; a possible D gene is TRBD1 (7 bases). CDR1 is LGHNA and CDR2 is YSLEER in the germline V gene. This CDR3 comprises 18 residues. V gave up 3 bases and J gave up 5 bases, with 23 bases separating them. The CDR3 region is CASSQGPTGEDGDNEQFF. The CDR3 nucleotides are TGCGCCAGCAGCCAGGGGCCAACAGGGGAGGACGGGGACAATGAGCAGTTCTTC.

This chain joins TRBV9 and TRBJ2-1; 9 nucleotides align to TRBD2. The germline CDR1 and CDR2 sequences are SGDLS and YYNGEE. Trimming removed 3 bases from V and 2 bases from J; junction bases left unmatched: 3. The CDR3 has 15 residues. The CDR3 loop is CASSAAGGPYNEQFF. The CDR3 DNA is TGTGCCAGCAGCGCCGCGGGGGGGCCCTACAATGAGCAGTTCTTC.

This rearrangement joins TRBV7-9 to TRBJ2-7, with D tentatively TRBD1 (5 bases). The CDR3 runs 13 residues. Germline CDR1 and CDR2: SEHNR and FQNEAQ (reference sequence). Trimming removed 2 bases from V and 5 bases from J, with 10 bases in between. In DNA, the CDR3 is TGTGCCAGCAGCTTATTTGGGGCCGACGAGCAGTACTTC. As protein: CASSLFGADEQYF.

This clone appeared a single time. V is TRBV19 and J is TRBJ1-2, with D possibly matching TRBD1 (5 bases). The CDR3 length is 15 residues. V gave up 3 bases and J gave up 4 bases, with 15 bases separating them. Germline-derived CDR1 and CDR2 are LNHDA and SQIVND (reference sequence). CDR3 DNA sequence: TGTGCCAGTAGTATTTCGCCGTCAGGGCCCTATGGCTACACCTTC. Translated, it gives CASSISPSGPYGYTF.

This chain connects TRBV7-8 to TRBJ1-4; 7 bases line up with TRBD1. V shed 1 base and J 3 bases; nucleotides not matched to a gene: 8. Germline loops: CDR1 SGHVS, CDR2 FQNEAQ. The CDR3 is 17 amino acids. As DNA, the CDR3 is TGTGCCAGCAGCTTAGGGGCCAACAGGGGTGCTAATGAAAAACTGTTTTTT. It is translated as CASSLGANRGANEKLFF.

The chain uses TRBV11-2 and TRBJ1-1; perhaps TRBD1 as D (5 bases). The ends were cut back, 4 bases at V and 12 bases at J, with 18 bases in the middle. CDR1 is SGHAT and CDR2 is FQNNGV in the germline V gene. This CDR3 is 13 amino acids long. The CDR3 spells CASSSKAQGPTFF. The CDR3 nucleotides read TGTGCCAGCAGCTCGAAAGCTCAGGGCCCGACTTTCTTT.

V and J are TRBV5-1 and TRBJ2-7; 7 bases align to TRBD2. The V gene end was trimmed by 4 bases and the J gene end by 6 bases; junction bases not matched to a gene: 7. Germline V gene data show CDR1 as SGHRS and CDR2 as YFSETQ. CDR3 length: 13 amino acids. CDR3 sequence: CASSAVGGSEQYF. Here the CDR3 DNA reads TGCGCCAGCAGCGCCGTCGGGGGGTCCGAGCAGTACTTC.

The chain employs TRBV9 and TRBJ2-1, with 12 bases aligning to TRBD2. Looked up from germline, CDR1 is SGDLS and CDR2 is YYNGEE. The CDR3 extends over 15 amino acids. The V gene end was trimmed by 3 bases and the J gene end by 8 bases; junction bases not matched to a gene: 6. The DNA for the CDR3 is TGTGCCAGCAGCGGCCCTAGCGGGGGGGCCGATGAGCAGTTCTTC. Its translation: CASSGPSGGADEQFF.

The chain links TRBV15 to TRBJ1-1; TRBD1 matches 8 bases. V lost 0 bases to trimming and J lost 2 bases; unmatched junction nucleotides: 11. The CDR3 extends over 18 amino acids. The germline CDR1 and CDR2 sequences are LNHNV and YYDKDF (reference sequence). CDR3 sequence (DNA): TGTGCCACCAGCAGAGAGAGCCCAGGGGGCGAGGCAAACACTGAAGCTTTCTTT. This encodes CATSRESPGGEANTEAFF.

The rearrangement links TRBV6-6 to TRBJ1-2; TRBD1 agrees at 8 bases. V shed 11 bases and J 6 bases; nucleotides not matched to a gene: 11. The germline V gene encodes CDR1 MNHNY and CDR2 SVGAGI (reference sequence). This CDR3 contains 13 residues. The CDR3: CAYRAGGGDGYTF. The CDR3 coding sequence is TGTGCCTACAGGGCAGGGGGCGGAGATGGCTACACCTTC.

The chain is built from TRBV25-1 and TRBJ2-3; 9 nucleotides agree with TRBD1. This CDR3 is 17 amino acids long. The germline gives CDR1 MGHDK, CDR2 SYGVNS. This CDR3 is CAILSFYWDRDSDTQYF. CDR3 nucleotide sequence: TGTGCTATATTGTCTTTCTACTGGGACAGGGATTCAGATACGCAGTATTTT.

DNA of the CDR3: TGTGCCAGCAGCCTAGGTCGGGGTGGATCGCCTTATTATGGCTACACCTTC. Amino acids: CASSLGRGGSPYYGYTF. V gene TRBV5-6 combines with J gene TRBJ1-2; D remains unclear. The V end lost 4 bases, the J end lost 5 bases, and 24 bases lay between the germline ends. Per germline, CDR1 SGHDT and CDR2 YYEEEE. This CDR3 contains 17 residues. The entire variable domain, with the rest obtained from reference TRBV5-6 and TRBJ1-2, is as follows: DAGVTQSPTHLIKTRGQQVTLRCSPKSGHDTVSWYQQALGQGPQFIFQYYEEEERQRGNFPDRFSGHQFPNYSSELNVNALLLGDSALYLCASSLGRGGSPYYGYTFGSGTRLTVV.

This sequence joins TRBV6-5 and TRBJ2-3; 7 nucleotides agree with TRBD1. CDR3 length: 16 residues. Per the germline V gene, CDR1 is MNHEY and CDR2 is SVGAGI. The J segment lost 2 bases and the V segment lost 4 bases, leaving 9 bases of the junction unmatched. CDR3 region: CASSSPAGGYTDTQYF. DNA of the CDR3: TGTGCCAGCAGTTCCCCAGCAGGGGGTTACACAGATACGCAGTATTTT.